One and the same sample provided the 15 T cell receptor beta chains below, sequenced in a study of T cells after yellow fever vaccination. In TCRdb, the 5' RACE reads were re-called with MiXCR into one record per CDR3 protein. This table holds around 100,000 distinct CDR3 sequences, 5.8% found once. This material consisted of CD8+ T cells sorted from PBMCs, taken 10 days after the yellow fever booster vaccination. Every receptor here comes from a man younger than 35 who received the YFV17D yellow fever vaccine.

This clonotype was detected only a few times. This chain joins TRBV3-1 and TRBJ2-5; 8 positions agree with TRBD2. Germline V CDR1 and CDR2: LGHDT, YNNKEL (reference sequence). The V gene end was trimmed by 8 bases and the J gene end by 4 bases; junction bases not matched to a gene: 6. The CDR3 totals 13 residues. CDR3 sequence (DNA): TGTGCCAGCGCGGGGGGAGGAGTAGAGACCCAGTACTTC. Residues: CASAGGGVETQYF.

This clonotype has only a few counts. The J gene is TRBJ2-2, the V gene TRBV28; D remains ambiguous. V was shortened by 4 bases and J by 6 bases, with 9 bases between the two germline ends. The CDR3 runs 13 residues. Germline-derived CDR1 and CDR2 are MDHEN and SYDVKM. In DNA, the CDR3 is TGTGCCAGCAGTTGGACGGAACCCGGGGAGCTGTTTTTT. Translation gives CASSWTEPGELFF. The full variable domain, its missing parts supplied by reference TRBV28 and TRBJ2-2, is DVKVTQSSRYLVKRTGEKVFLECVQDMDHENMFWYRQDPGLGLRLIYFSYDVKMKEKGDIPEGYSVSREKKERFSLILESASTNQTSMYLCASSWTEPGELFFGEGSRLTVL.

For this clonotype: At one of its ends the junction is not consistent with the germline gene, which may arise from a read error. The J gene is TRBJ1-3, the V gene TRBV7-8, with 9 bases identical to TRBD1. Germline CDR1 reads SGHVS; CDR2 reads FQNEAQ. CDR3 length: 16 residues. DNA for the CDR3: TGTGCCAGCAGCCAGTACAGGGGGCTTGCTGGGAACACCATATATTTT. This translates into CASSQYRGLAGNTIYF. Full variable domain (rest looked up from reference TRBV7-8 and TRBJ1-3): GAGVSQSPRYKVAKRGQDVALRCDPISGHVSLFWYQQALGQGPEFLTYFQNEAQLDKSGLPSDRFFAERPEGSVSTLKIQRTQQEDSAVYLCASSQYRGLAGNTIYFGEGSWLTVV.

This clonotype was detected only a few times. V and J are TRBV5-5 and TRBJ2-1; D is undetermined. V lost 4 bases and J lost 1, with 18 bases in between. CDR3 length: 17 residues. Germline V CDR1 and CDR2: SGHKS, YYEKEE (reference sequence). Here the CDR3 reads CASSVILSALSYNEQFF. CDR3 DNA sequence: TGTGCCAGCAGCGTGATTCTGTCGGCCTTGTCCTACAATGAGCAGTTCTTC.

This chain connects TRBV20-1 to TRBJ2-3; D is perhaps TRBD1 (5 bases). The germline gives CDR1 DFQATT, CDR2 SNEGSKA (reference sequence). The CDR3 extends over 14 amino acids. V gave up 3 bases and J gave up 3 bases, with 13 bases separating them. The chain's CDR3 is CSASKGLTTDTQYF. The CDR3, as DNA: TGCAGTGCTAGCAAGGGGCTAACGACAGATACGCAGTATTTT.

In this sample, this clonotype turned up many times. CDR3 region: CASSYSAAGYNEQFF. CDR3 DNA: TGTGCCAGCAGTTACTCGGCGGCGGGTTACAATGAGCAGTTCTTC. The chain links TRBV6-5 to TRBJ2-1; tentative D call: TRBD2 (5 bases). The CDR3 loop spans 15 amino acids. V was trimmed by 0 bases and J by 4 bases, leaving 10 bases between them. The germline CDR1 and CDR2 sequences are MNHEY and SVGAGI.

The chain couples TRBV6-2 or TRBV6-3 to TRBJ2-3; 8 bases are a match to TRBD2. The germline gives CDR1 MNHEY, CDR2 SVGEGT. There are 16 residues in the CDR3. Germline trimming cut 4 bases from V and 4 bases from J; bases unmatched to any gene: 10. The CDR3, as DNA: TGTGCCAGCAGTTCCCCTCCGGGGGGGGATTCAGATACGCAGTATTTT. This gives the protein CASSSPPGGDSDTQYF.

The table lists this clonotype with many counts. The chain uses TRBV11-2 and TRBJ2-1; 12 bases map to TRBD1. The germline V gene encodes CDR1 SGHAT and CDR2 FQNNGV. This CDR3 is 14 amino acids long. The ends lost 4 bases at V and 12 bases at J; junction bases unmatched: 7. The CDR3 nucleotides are TGTGCCAGCAGCTCGGGGACAGGGGGCTTTGGGCAGTTCTTC. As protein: CASSSGTGGFGQFF.

CDR3 DNA: TGTGCCAGCAGCTTCGCAGGCTCCTATAATTCACCCCTCCACTTT. Its translation: CASSFAGSYNSPLHF. The chain is built from TRBV7-9 and TRBJ1-6; no definite D call. The CDR3 has 15 residues. The ends were cut back, 3 bases at V and 0 bases at J, with 6 bases in the middle. Germline V lookup: CDR1 SEHNR, CDR2 FQNEAQ (reference sequence). Full variable domain (rest looked up from reference TRBV7-9 and TRBJ1-6): DTGVSQNPRHKITKRGQNVTFRCDPISEHNRLYWYRQTLGQGPEFLTYFQNEAQLEKSRLLSDRFSAERPKGSFSTLEIQRTEQGDSAMYLCASSFAGSYNSPLHFGNGTRLTVT.

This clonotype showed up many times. DNA of the CDR3: TGTGCCAGCAGCTTGGACGGACAGGGTGAAGCTTTCTTT. Translation gives CASSLDGQGEAFF. V usage is TRBV5-6 and J usage is TRBJ1-1; 8 bases align to TRBD1. The germline V gene has CDR1 SGHDT and CDR2 YYEEEE. This CDR3 has 13 residues. Trimming took 0 bases from V and 7 from J; bases not matched to a gene: 2.

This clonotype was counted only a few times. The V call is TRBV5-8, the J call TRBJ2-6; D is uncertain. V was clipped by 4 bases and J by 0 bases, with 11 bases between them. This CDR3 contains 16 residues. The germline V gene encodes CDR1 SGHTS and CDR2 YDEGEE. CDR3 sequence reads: CASSMESFSGANVLTF. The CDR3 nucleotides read TGTGCCAGCAGCATGGAGTCGTTCTCTGGGGCCAACGTCCTGACTTTC.

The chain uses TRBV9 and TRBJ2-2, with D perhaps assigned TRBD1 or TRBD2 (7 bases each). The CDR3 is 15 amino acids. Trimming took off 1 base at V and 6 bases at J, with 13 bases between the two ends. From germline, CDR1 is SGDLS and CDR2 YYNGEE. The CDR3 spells CASSVWEGASGELFF. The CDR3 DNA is TGTGCCAGCAGCGTATGGGAGGGGGCGTCCGGGGAGCTGTTTTTT.

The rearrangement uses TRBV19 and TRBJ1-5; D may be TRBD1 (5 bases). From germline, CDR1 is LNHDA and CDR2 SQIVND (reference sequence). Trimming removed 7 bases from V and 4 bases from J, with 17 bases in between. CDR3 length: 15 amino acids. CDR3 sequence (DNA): TGTGCCAGTACCCGAAAACAGGCCGGGAATCAGCCCCAGCATTTT. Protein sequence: CASTRKQAGNQPQHF.

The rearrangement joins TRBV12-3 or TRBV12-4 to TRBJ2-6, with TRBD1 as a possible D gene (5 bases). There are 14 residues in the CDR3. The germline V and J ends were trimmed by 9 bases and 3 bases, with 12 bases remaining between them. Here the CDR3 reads CASAGADGANVLTF. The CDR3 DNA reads TGTGCCAGTGCTGGGGCGGATGGGGCCAACGTCCTGACTTTC.

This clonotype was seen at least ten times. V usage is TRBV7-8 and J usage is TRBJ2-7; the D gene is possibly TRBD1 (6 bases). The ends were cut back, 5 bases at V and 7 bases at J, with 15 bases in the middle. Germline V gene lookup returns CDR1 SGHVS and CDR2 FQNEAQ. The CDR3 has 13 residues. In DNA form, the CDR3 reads TGTGCCAGCAGCGGTACTAGGGGGTCGGAGCAGTACGTC. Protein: CASSGTRGSEQYV.